These 21 T cell receptor beta chains came from one sample sequenced in a study of human T cells and chemical hapten exposure. Time point noted: patch test 2, 6 weeks after DPC sensitization. Regarding treatment: therapeutic diphenylcyclopropenone sensitization with weekly scalp DPC. TCRdb reprocessed the RACE reads via MiXCR and lists one record per CDR3 protein. The data show approximately 97,000 distinct CDR3 sequences, with about an eighth seen just once and 3.2% held by the top ten. The sample in question was whole blood, obtained in connection with sensitization to the hapten diphenylcyclopropenone (DPC). The receptors were gathered from a middle-aged woman with alopecia areata. Some clones in this sample may be carry-over from other donors' samples.

The chain links TRBV7-2 to TRBJ2-5; maybe TRBD1 (6 bases). The CDR3 runs 14 residues. The germline gives CDR1 SGHTA, CDR2 FQGNSA. V was trimmed by 1 base and J by 4 bases, leaving 10 bases between them. In DNA form, the CDR3 reads TGTGCCAGCAGCTTAGAATGGGGGCGAGAGACCCAGTACTTC. It yields the protein CASSLEWGRETQYF. The variable domain in full, with the rest retrieved from reference TRBV7-2 and TRBJ2-5, is GAGVSQSPSNKVTEKGKDVELRCDPISGHTALYWYRQSLGQGLEFLIYFQGNSAPDKSGLPSDRFSAERTGGSVSTLTIQRTQQEDSAVYLCASSLEWGRETQYFGPGTRLLVL.

The gene calls are TRBV28 and TRBJ2-4, with 7 nucleotides matching TRBD2. The V and J ends lost 5 bases and 9 bases, in that order; junction bases with no gene match: 13. The CDR3 is 15 amino acids. Per germline, CDR1 MDHEN and CDR2 SYDVKM. CDR3 residues: CASSPLGTNRFIQYF. CDR3 DNA sequence: TGTGCCAGCAGTCCTCTCGGGACTAACCGCTTCATTCAGTACTTC.

This chain links TRBV4-3 with TRBJ2-3; 7 bases match TRBD2. V lost 4 bases, J lost 6 bases, and 10 bases stayed unmatched. This CDR3 is 15 amino acids long. Germline V lookup: CDR1 LGHNA, CDR2 YSLEER. For the CDR3, the DNA is TGCGCCAGCAGCCTGAGGGCGGGGGTGGCTGATACGCAGTATTTT. Translated: CASSLRAGVADTQYF.

This rearrangement joins TRBV5-4 to TRBJ2-1; TRBD2 aligns across 7 bases. Germline V gives CDR1 SGHNT, CDR2 YYREEE (reference sequence). This CDR3 contains 16 residues. The V and J ends lost 4 bases and 8 bases, in that order; junction bases with no gene match: 15. The CDR3 coding sequence is TGTGCCAGCAGCCCCCCCCCTAGCGGTTCTGGCGATGAGCAGTTCTTC. Translation: CASSPPPSGSGDEQFF.

The chain combines TRBV5-1 with TRBJ2-7; 8 positions match TRBD1. J was trimmed by 5 bases and V by 4 bases; bases with no gene match: 5. CDR3 size: 13 residues. The V gene's germline CDR1 is SGHRS and CDR2 YFSETQ. The CDR3 region has the DNA TGCGCCAGCAGCCAGGACAGGGCCCACGAGCAGTACTTC. Translation: CASSQDRAHEQYF.

In the case of this clonotype: Being one base from a much bigger clone, this may be a read error. Without the conserved terminal phenylalanine or tryptophan, this CDR3 likely stems from a read error. The chain links TRBV12-3 or TRBV12-4 to TRBJ2-1; perhaps TRBD2 as D (6 bases). The CDR3 is 15 residues long. Trimming took 3 bases from V and 2 from J, leaving 11 bases between them. The CDR3 spells CASSFPSGPYNEQFL. DNA for the CDR3: TGTGCCAGCAGTTTCCCCAGCGGGCCCTACAATGAGCAGTTCCTC.

The rearrangement links TRBV20-1 to TRBJ1-6; the D gene is possibly TRBD1 (6 bases). This CDR3 spans 15 amino acids. Germline loops: CDR1 DFQATT, CDR2 SNEGSKA (reference sequence). V dropped 3 bases and J dropped 8 bases, with 17 bases sitting between them. This chain's CDR3 is CSASSGGAFHSPLHF. CDR3 DNA sequence: TGCAGTGCTAGTTCGGGGGGCGCCTTCCATTCACCCCTCCACTTT.

This clonotype was counted between two and nine times. The chain uses TRBV6-4 and TRBJ2-4, with 8 bases fitting TRBD2. The CDR3 covers 15 residues. Germline CDR1 MRHNA, CDR2 SNTAGT. Losses at the gene ends were 5 bases for V and 8 bases for J; bases not matched to a gene: 11. The CDR3 loop is CASSQNPGGADIQYF. The CDR3 DNA is TGTGCCAGCAGTCAAAATCCGGGAGGGGCGGACATTCAGTACTTC.

CDR3 nucleotides: TGTGCCAGCAGCCCAGAGGGTCGCACAGATACGCAGTATTTT. The encoded protein is CASSPEGRTDTQYF. V is TRBV4-2 and J is TRBJ2-3; the D gene is possibly TRBD2 (5 bases). In germline, CDR1 is LGHNA, CDR2 YNFKEQ. This CDR3 is built from 14 residues. V lost 4 bases and J 1 base, leaving 9 bases between the germline ends.

There are a few counts of this clonotype. V is TRBV20-1 and J is TRBJ2-1; TRBD2 agrees at 7 bases. The germline gives CDR1 DFQATT, CDR2 SNEGSKA (reference sequence). The V segment lost 3 bases and the J segment 4 bases; nucleotides outside the gene matches: 12. The CDR3 extends over 16 amino acids. CDR3: CSARPSEAGDYNEQFF. CDR3 bases: TGCAGTGCTAGGCCCTCGGAGGCGGGGGATTACAATGAGCAGTTCTTC.

This clonotype was found a few times. The V call is TRBV20-1, the J call TRBJ1-5; no definite D call. The CDR3 sequence is 12 residues long. The germline CDR1 and CDR2 sequences are DFQATT and SNEGSKA (reference sequence). Trimming took 7 bases from V and 1 from J, leaving 8 bases between them. This CDR3 is CSVMRSNQPQHF. The CDR3 nucleotides read TGCAGTGTGATGCGAAGCAATCAGCCCCAGCATTTT.

This clonotype has at least ten counts. This chain connects TRBV6-1 to TRBJ1-5; the D gene is possibly TRBD1 (6 bases). Germline V CDR1 and CDR2: MNHNS, SASEGT. This CDR3 has 13 residues. Deletions cut 4 bases from V and 2 bases from J, with 6 bases between. CDR3 nucleotides: TGTGCCAGCAGTGCAGGGGGCAATCAGCCCCAGCATTTT. The encoded protein is CASSAGGNQPQHF.

This clonotype was seen repeatedly, ten times or more. At one end, the junction sequence differs from germline, possibly due to a read error. The chain couples TRBV6-6 to TRBJ1-1; 8 bases map to TRBD1. The CDR3 loop spans 13 amino acids. Germline assignment: CDR1 MNHNY and CDR2 SVGAGI (reference sequence). In DNA form, the CDR3 reads TGTGCCAGCAGTTGGACAGGGCGGACTGAAGTTTTCTTT. This codes for CASSWTGRTEVFF.

In this sample, this clonotype turned up many times. The V gene is TRBV2, the J gene TRBJ1-5, with a possible D match to TRBD1 (6 bases). The length of the CDR3 is 14 residues. Trimming stripped 3 bases from V and 7 bases from J, with 13 bases between. The germline CDR1 and CDR2 sequences are SNHLY and FYNNEI. CDR3 region: CASSEEEGGQPQHF. The CDR3 DNA follows: TGTGCCAGCAGTGAGGAGGAGGGGGGGCAGCCCCAGCATTTT.

This clonotype was seen a handful of times. The gene calls are TRBV30 and TRBJ2-1, with TRBD1 matching 9 bases. V was clipped by 3 bases and J by 0 bases; unmatched bases: 3. The CDR3 loop spans 15 amino acids. Germline CDR1 reads GTSNPN; CDR2 reads SVGIG (reference sequence). CDR3 amino acids: CAWSKTGGSYNEQFF. CDR3 nucleotides: TGTGCCTGGAGCAAGACAGGGGGCTCCTACAATGAGCAGTTCTTC.

This clonotype has more than one count but fewer than ten. V is TRBV19 and J is TRBJ2-2; 12 bases line up with TRBD2. The CDR3 length is 15 residues. The germline V gene encodes CDR1 LNHDA and CDR2 SQIVND (reference sequence). V was pared by 6 bases and J by 3 bases, with 2 bases of the junction left unmatched. The CDR3 sequence: CASSRLAGDTGELFF. CDR3 coding DNA: TGTGCCAGTAGCAGACTAGCGGGAGACACCGGGGAGCTGTTTTTT. The variable domain in full, with the rest retrieved from reference TRBV19 and TRBJ2-2, is DGGITQSPKYLFRKEGQNVTLSCEQNLNHDAMYWYRQDPGQGLRLIYYSQIVNDFQKGDIAEGYSVSREKKESFPLTVTSAQKNPTAFYLCASSRLAGDTGELFFGEGSRLTVL.

This clonotype was recorded at least ten times. V is TRBV27 and J is TRBJ2-2; D remains ambiguous. Trimming shortened V by 5 bases and J by 5 bases, and 12 bases separated the two germline ends. CDR1 and CDR2 (germline): MNHEY, SMNVEV (reference sequence). CDR3 length equals 14 residues. The CDR3 is CASSKGFSTGELFF. DNA of the CDR3: TGTGCCAGCAGTAAGGGTTTTTCAACCGGGGAGCTGTTTTTT.

This chain connects TRBV5-1 to TRBJ2-3; D uncertain. This CDR3 comprises 13 residues. Trimming removed 4 bases from V and 4 bases from J, with 10 bases in between. Germline CDR1 is SGHRS and CDR2 is YFSETQ. In DNA, the CDR3 is TGCGCCAGCAGCCGCCTTGGGGCAGATACGCAGTATTTT. It encodes CASSRLGADTQYF. Supplemented by reference TRBV5-1 and TRBJ2-3, the full variable domain reads KAGVTQTPRYLIKTRGQQVTLSCSPISGHRSVSWYQQTPGQGLQFLFEYFSETQRNKGNFPGRFSGRQFSNSRSEMNVSTLELGDSALYLCASSRLGADTQYFGPGTRLTVL.

This clonotype was seen ten or more times. The chain joins TRBV6-6 to TRBJ2-3; 9 positions match TRBD2. CDR3 length: 14 residues. Trimming cost V 6 bases and J 1 base; bases outside gene matches: 2. Germline CDR1 MNHNY, CDR2 SVGAGI (reference sequence). In DNA form, the CDR3 reads TGTGCCAGCAGCTGGACTAGCGGCACAGATACGCAGTATTTT. This sequence encodes CASSWTSGTDTQYF.

The chain has TRBV10-3 and TRBJ2-4, with 7 nucleotides matching TRBD1. With V trimmed by 4 bases and J by 2 bases, 8 bases remained unmatched. Germline CDR1 ENHRY, CDR2 SYGVKD. The CDR3 is 16 amino acids. The CDR3 loop reads CAISGNRGSTKNIQYF. In nucleotides, the CDR3 is TGTGCCATCAGTGGGAACAGGGGCTCGACCAAAAACATTCAGTACTTC.

This clonotype has at least ten counts. The CDR3 reads CASSFSSGGWTEAFF. CDR3 nucleotides: TGTGCCAGCAGCTTCTCTTCGGGTGGATGGACTGAAGCTTTCTTT. This chain joins TRBV5-4 and TRBJ1-1; D unresolved. Deletions cut 2 bases from V and 5 bases from J, with 16 bases between. The V gene's germline CDR1 is SGHNT and CDR2 YYREEE (reference sequence). The CDR3 totals 15 residues.